These 25 T cell receptor beta chains were sequenced from one sample in a study of blood T cell repertoires in COVID-19. TCRdb's table, derived via immunoSEQ multiplex PCR, lists solely in-frame clones and lacks some. The sample records roughly 120,000 clones, over 75% being singletons. Sample: peripheral blood. These receptors originate from a man aged 50 or older with acute or convalescent COVID-19.

The chain recombines TRBV28 with TRBJ2-1; TRBD2 might be the D (6 bases). Germline V gene sequence: CDR1 MDHEN, CDR2 SYDVKM. This CDR3 contains 13 residues. Trimming took 4 bases from V and 9 from J, leaving 13 bases between them. The DNA for the CDR3 is TGTGCCAGCAGTTATCCCCTCGGGGGTGAGCAGTTCTTC. It translates to CASSYPLGGEQFF.

This chain connects TRBV28 to TRBJ1-2; D is possibly TRBD1 (5 bases). Per germline, CDR1 MDHEN and CDR2 SYDVKM. Trimming took 7 bases from V and 5 from J, leaving 11 bases between them. CDR3 length: 12 residues. The CDR3 nucleotides read TGTGCCAGCAACCAGGGAAGTTATGGCTACACCTTC. Translated: CASNQGSYGYTF.

V is TRBV4-1 and J is TRBJ2-2; D possibly corresponds to TRBD1 (6 bases). From germline, CDR1 is MGHRA and CDR2 YSYEKL. The CDR3 is 16 residues long. The V end lost 4 bases, the J end lost 6 bases, and 18 bases lay between the germline ends. The CDR3 region is CASSLTFPTGPGELFF. The CDR3 coding sequence is TGCGCCAGCAGCCTAACTTTCCCTACAGGGCCCGGGGAGCTGTTTTTT.

The rearrangement joins TRBV7-9 to TRBJ2-3; TRBD1 matches at 12 bases. V lost 5 bases, J lost 3 bases, and 9 bases stayed unmatched. CDR3 length equals 17 residues. Germline values: CDR1 SEHNR, CDR2 FQNEAQ (reference sequence). The CDR3 DNA follows: TGTGCCAGCAGCCCGAAGTGGGGACAGGGGGCGACAGATACGCAGTATTTT. This gives the protein CASSPKWGQGATDTQYF.

The rearrangement uses TRBV28 and TRBJ2-1; D possibly corresponds to TRBD1 (6 bases). CDR1 MDHEN and CDR2 SYDVKM come from the germline V gene. Trimming shortened V by 3 bases and J by 6 bases, and 9 bases separated the two germline ends. There are 13 residues in the CDR3. CDR3 residues: CASSFGGLNEQFF. The CDR3 nucleotides read TGTGCCAGCAGTTTTGGGGGCCTCAATGAGCAGTTCTTC.

This clone came up a few times. CDR3 DNA sequence: TGTGCCAGCTCCGGGACAGGGGGAAGATCACCCCTCCACTTT. Protein: CASSGTGGRSPLHF. V usage is TRBV2 and J usage is TRBJ1-6; TRBD1 agrees at 11 bases. Trimming took 8 bases from V and 10 from J; bases not matched to a gene: 7. Germline assignment: CDR1 SNHLY and CDR2 FYNNEI. CDR3 length: 14 residues.

Points on this clone: Other DNA sequences from this sample encode an identical CDR3 as well. The chain carries TRBV10-3 and TRBJ2-7, with 10 bases that match TRBD1. Germline assignment: CDR1 ENHRY and CDR2 SYGVKD. The CDR3 length is 15 residues. Germline trimming cut 0 bases from V and 2 bases from J; bases unmatched to any gene: 1. DNA for the CDR3: TGTGCCATCAGTGAGTCGGGACAGGGGACCTACGAGCAGTACTTC. This gives the protein CAISESGQGTYEQYF.

This chain uses TRBV30 with TRBJ1-5, with a weak D call TRBD1 (5 bases). Germline values: CDR1 GTSNPN, CDR2 SVGIG (reference sequence). With 4 bases removed from V and 1 base from J, the gap between germline ends came to 14 bases. The CDR3 loop spans 15 amino acids. CDR3 loop: CAWNQGQGSNQPQHF. As DNA, the CDR3 is TGTGCCTGGAACCAGGGCCAGGGAAGCAATCAGCCCCAGCATTTT. Full variable domain (rest looked up from reference TRBV30 and TRBJ1-5): SQTIHQWPATLVQPVGSPLSLECTVEGTSNPNLYWYRQAAGRGLQLLFYSVGIGQISSEVPQNLSASRPQDRQFILSSKKLLLSDSGFYLCAWNQGQGSNQPQHFGDGTRLSIL.

The V and J genes are TRBV6-5 and TRBJ1-4; no clear D. The CDR3 has 15 amino acids. In germline, CDR1 is MNHEY, CDR2 SVGAGI. Deletions cut 0 bases from V and 7 bases from J, with 12 bases between. The CDR3 coding sequence is TGTGCCAGCAGTTACTCAGACGGGTGGAGTGAAAAACTGTTTTTT. Encoded protein: CASSYSDGWSEKLFF.

About this clone itself: Other DNA sequences in this specimen translate into the identical CDR3. The chain has TRBV6-5 and TRBJ1-5; 9 bases match TRBD1. This CDR3 spans 13 amino acids. Losses at the gene ends were 6 bases for V and 7 bases for J; bases not matched to a gene: 4. In germline, CDR1 is MNHEY, CDR2 SVGAGI. CDR3 nucleotide sequence: TGTGCCAGCAGAGGGACAGGGTCGCAGCCCCAGCATTTT. Protein sequence: CASRGTGSQPQHF.

The chain couples TRBV6-5 to TRBJ2-6, with D unclear. The CDR3 sequence is 14 residues long. CDR1 is MNHEY and CDR2 is SVGAGI in the germline V gene. Trimming left V 2 bases short and J 1 base short, with 3 bases between. CDR3 region: CASSYRSGANVLTF. The CDR3 bases are TGTGCCAGCAGTTACCGTTCTGGGGCCAACGTCCTGACTTTC.

The gene calls are TRBV28 and TRBJ1-2; no definite D call. The CDR3 totals 14 residues. The V end lost 3 bases, the J end lost 2 bases, and 10 bases lay between the germline ends. From germline, CDR1 is MDHEN and CDR2 SYDVKM. DNA of the CDR3: TGTGCCAGCAGTTTGAATGTGCGGAACTATGGCTACACCTTC. It encodes CASSLNVRNYGYTF.

V and J are TRBV18 and TRBJ2-2; D uncertain. The CDR3 has 13 residues. Germline values: CDR1 KGHSH, CDR2 LQKENI. V was trimmed by 5 bases and J by 3 bases, leaving 7 bases between them. CDR3 in DNA: TGTGCCAGCTCATCGAGGCACACCGGGGAGCTGTTTTTT. Translating it yields CASSSRHTGELFF.

This clone was seen more than once but under ten times. This chain connects TRBV7-3 to TRBJ1-2; the D gene is possibly TRBD1 (5 bases). The germline CDR1 and CDR2 sequences are SGHTA and FQGTGA. Trimming pared 5 bases from V and 5 bases from J, leaving 18 bases between. The CDR3 is 15 residues long. CDR3 bases: TGTGCCAGCAGCCCAAGGAGTGGAGGGGTATATGGCTACACCTTC. Its protein is CASSPRSGGVYGYTF.

The chain links TRBV11-2 to TRBJ2-6; a possible D gene is TRBD2 (5 bases). V was cut by 5 bases and J by 0 bases, with 14 bases left in between. The CDR3 totals 17 residues. Germline lookup yields CDR1 SGHAT and CDR2 FQNNGV. The CDR3 spells CASSHGVSSSGANVLTF. CDR3 nucleotides: TGTGCCAGCAGCCACGGGGTTTCGAGCTCTGGGGCCAACGTCCTGACTTTC.

The CDR3 region has the DNA TGCGCCAGCAGCTTGGGGTCTTTGGGGCAGGGAAAAGGCTACACCTTC. Translating it yields CASSLGSLGQGKGYTF. This chain joins TRBV5-1 and TRBJ1-2; D possibly corresponds to TRBD1 (5 bases). Germline V gene sequence: CDR1 SGHRS, CDR2 YFSETQ. Trimming took 0 bases from V and 8 from J, leaving 20 bases between them. The CDR3 runs 16 residues.

The chain has TRBV29-1 and TRBJ1-2, with 7 bases matching TRBD1. The germline gives CDR1 SQVTM, CDR2 ANQGSEA. With V trimmed by 3 bases and J by 8 bases, 9 bases remained unmatched. The CDR3 consists of 13 residues. In DNA form, the CDR3 reads TGCAGCGTTGACAGGCGACAGGGTGTAGGCTACACCTTC. This sequence encodes CSVDRRQGVGYTF.

This sequence joins TRBV18 and TRBJ2-3, with 10 bases matching TRBD1. Germline trimming cut 3 bases from V and 5 bases from J; bases unmatched to any gene: 5. CDR1 is KGHSH, CDR2 LQKENI, per germline. The length of the CDR3 is 15 residues. CDR3 DNA: TGTGCCAGCTCACCGACAGGGGGCAGGGAAGATACGCAGTATTTT. Its protein product is CASSPTGGREDTQYF.

V is TRBV15 and J is TRBJ2-7; weak D call: TRBD1 (5 bases). The CDR3 runs to 15 residues. Trimming shortened V by 3 bases and J by 0 bases, and 12 bases separated the two germline ends. Germline CDR1 LNHNV, CDR2 YYDKDF (reference sequence). CDR3 region: CATSRAQGASYEQYF. The DNA for the CDR3 is TGTGCCACCAGCAGGGCTCAAGGGGCCTCCTACGAGCAGTACTTC.

The chain has TRBV6-6 and TRBJ1-2; D unclear. The V end was cut by 0 bases, the J end by 6 bases, with 5 bases between. Germline values: CDR1 MNHNY, CDR2 SVGAGI (reference sequence). This CDR3 has 12 amino acids. The CDR3 is CASSYSTDGYTF. The CDR3 nucleotides are TGTGCCAGCAGTTACTCGACTGATGGCTACACCTTC.

This sequence joins TRBV6-2 or TRBV6-3 and TRBJ1-2; TRBD1 is a possible D gene (6 bases). Between the trimmed V and J ends, which lost 2 bases and 3 bases, there was a span of 10 bases. The CDR3 has 14 residues. Germline loops: CDR1 MNHEY, CDR2 SVGEGT. The CDR3 region has the DNA TGTGCCAGCAGTTACCAGGGGAAGGACTATGGCTACACCTTC. Protein sequence: CASSYQGKDYGYTF.

The chain is built from TRBV19 and TRBJ2-1; TRBD2 agrees at 11 bases. V was pared by 8 bases and J by 7 bases, with 7 bases of the junction left unmatched. Germline V CDR1 and CDR2: LNHDA, SQIVND (reference sequence). The CDR3 is 14 amino acids. The CDR3 nucleotides read TGTGCCAGTTCTCCGGGACTAGCGGAGAATGAGCAGTTCTTC. This codes for CASSPGLAENEQFF.

The genes are TRBV6-1 and TRBJ1-3, with TRBD1 matching 8 bases. Trimming at V came to 0 bases and at J to 3 bases, leaving 4 bases not matched to a gene. This CDR3 is 16 amino acids long. Germline V lookup: CDR1 MNHNS, CDR2 SASEGT. The CDR3 spells CASSEAARGRGNTIYF. The CDR3 nucleotides are TGTGCCAGCAGTGAAGCAGCCAGGGGGCGTGGAAACACCATATATTTT.

The V gene is TRBV5-1, the J gene TRBJ2-7; 7 positions agree with TRBD2. The germline V gene encodes CDR1 SGHRS and CDR2 YFSETQ. J lost 7 bases, V lost 0 bases, and 10 bases had no gene match. This CDR3 is built from 15 residues. CDR3 loop: CASSLESGGTWEQYF. The DNA for the CDR3 is TGCGCCAGCAGCTTGGAGTCGGGGGGAACGTGGGAGCAGTACTTC.

Relative to its sample, this clone is medium-sized (0.01 to 0.1%). The V gene is TRBV2, the J gene TRBJ2-7; a possible D gene is TRBD2 (6 bases). Trimming took 7 bases from V and 0 from J, leaving 13 bases between them. The CDR3 consists of 14 residues. The V gene's germline CDR1 is SNHLY and CDR2 FYNNEI. In DNA, the CDR3 is TGTGCCAGCACTCTGGGGGGTTACTCCTACGAGCAGTACTTC. Translated, it gives CASTLGGYSYEQYF.